This TCR beta chain was captured in a study of type 1 regulatory T cells. There are 13 residues in the CDR3. The germline gives CDR1 SEHNR, CDR2 FQNEAQ (reference sequence). Trimming stripped 4 bases from V and 5 bases from J, with 12 bases between. This clonotype was counted many times. Its specificity is unknown. MiXCR, run by TCRdb on the reads, gives a single entry per CDR3 protein. In the table there are roughly 40,000 distinct CDR3 sequences, 12% of which are singletons. The clonotype originates from a human donor in good health. The sample was cultured non-Tr1 T cells, either the whole culture or a sorted T cell fraction (not recorded which). The chain couples TRBV7-9 to TRBJ2-7; tentatively, D is TRBD1 or TRBD2 (5 bases each). The DNA of the CDR3 is TGTGCCAGCAGCTCTTACGGGACCCACGAGCAGTACTTC. It yields the protein CASSSYGTHEQYF.